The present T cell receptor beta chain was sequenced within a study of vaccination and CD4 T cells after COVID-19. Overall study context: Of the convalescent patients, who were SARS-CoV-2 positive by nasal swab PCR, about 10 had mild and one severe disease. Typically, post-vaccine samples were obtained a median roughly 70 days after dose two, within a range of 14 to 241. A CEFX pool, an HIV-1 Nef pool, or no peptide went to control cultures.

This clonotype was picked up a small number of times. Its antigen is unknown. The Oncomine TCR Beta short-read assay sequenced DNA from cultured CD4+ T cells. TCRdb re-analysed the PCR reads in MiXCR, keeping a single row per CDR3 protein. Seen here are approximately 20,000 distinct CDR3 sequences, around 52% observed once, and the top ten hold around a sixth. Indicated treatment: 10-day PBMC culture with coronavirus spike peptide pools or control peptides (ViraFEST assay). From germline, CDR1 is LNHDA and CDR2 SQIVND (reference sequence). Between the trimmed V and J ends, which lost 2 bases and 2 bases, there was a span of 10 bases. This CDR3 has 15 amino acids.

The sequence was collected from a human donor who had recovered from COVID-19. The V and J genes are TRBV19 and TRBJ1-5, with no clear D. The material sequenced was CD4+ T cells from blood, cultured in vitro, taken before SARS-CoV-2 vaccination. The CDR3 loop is CASSIHGVGNQPQHF. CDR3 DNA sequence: TGTGCCAGTAGTATACACGGGGTGGGCAATCAGCCCCAGCATTTT. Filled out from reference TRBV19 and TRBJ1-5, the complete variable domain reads DGGITQSPKYLFRKEGQNVTLSCEQNLNHDAMYWYRQDPGQGLRLIYYSQIVNDFQKGDIAEGYSVSREKKESFPLTVTSAQKNPTAFYLCASSIHGVGNQPQHFGDGTRLSIL.